The 8 T cell receptor beta chains given below trace back to one sample, sequenced in a study of cytomegalovirus exposure and HLA in healthy donors. Researchers ran the PCR with 60 Vbeta and 13 Jbeta primers. TCRdb's table, derived via immunoSEQ multiplex PCR, lists solely in-frame clones and lacks some. Of about 160,000 clones listed, around 85% were seen once; the top ten hold about 4.4%. The sample comprised PBMCs. The receptors shown here come from a man aged 35 to 55 in good health and CMV-seronegative.

The CDR3: CASSVAIGDEQYF. CDR3 nucleotides: TGTGCCAGCAGCGTAGCGATAGGGGACGAGCAGTACTTC. The chain couples TRBV9 to TRBJ2-7; perhaps TRBD1 as D (5 bases). This CDR3 is built from 13 residues. The V and J ends lost 0 bases and 5 bases respectively, with 9 bases between them. Germline CDR1 SGDLS, CDR2 YYNGEE.

The CDR3 DNA reads TGTGCCACCAGCAACGGTTGGACAGGGGGTTTGACTTACGAGCAGTACTTC. As protein: CATSNGWTGGLTYEQYF. This chain links TRBV15 with TRBJ2-7; 10 nucleotides agree with TRBD1. After removal of 4 bases from V and 4 bases from J, the junction contained 13 bases not matched to a gene. CDR3 length equals 17 residues. The V gene's germline CDR1 is LNHNV and CDR2 YYDKDF (reference sequence).

The chain recombines TRBV6-1 with TRBJ2-7; 9 bases align to TRBD2. Trimming took 1 base from V and 4 from J; bases not matched to a gene: 2. Germline CDR1 reads MNHNS; CDR2 reads SASEGT. This CDR3 region has 14 residues. The CDR3 spells CASSEGSGGYEQYF. The CDR3 bases are TGTGCCAGCAGTGAAGGTAGCGGGGGTTACGAGCAGTACTTC.

This clone was recorded a few times. The chain is built from TRBV19 and TRBJ2-1; 11 nucleotides match TRBD2. V shed 7 bases, J shed 4 bases, and the junction held 9 bases outside the gene matches. The CDR3 totals 16 residues. Germline CDR1 and CDR2: LNHDA and SQIVND (reference sequence). This chain's CDR3 is CASKLAGGFVYNEQFF. The CDR3 nucleotides read TGTGCCAGTAAATTAGCGGGGGGGTTTGTTTACAATGAGCAGTTCTTC.

This clone has just a few counts. The chain combines TRBV4-1 with TRBJ2-1; 12 positions agree with TRBD2. This CDR3 has 17 residues. J gave up 9 bases and V 2 bases, and 11 bases lay outside the gene matches. CDR1 is MGHRA, CDR2 YSYEKL, per germline. The CDR3 is CASSQLLAGGLGGEQFF. The CDR3 DNA follows: TGCGCCAGCAGCCAATTGCTAGCGGGGGGGCTAGGGGGTGAGCAGTTCTTC.

V gene TRBV12-5 combines with J gene TRBJ2-7; a weak D match, TRBD2 (5 bases). Trimming cost V 6 bases and J 5 bases, with 17 bases left between them. In germline, CDR1 is LGHNT, CDR2 FRNRAP. The CDR3 is 14 residues long. The CDR3, as DNA: TGTGCTAGTGGATTTAGCGCGCTCCCTGACGAGCAGTACTTC. Translated, it gives CASGFSALPDEQYF.

The chain has TRBV2 and TRBJ1-5, with TRBD1 identical over 9 bases. This CDR3 spans 14 amino acids. With 5 bases clipped from V and 7 bases from J, the junction kept 6 bases outside the gene matches. Germline lookup yields CDR1 SNHLY and CDR2 FYNNEI. The CDR3 coding sequence is TGTGCCAGCAGTACAACAGGGGGCAGCCAGCCCCAGCATTTT. Protein: CASSTTGGSQPQHF.

The rearrangement joins TRBV9 to TRBJ2-5, with 9 bases matching TRBD1. The V and J ends lost 2 bases and 5 bases, in that order; junction bases with no gene match: 10. The germline gives CDR1 SGDLS, CDR2 YYNGEE. The CDR3 is made up of 16 amino acids. The CDR3 nucleotides are TGTGCCAGCAGCGTCGGGACAGGGCAGGTACCGGAGACCCAGTACTTC. As protein: CASSVGTGQVPETQYF.